The present T cell receptor (beta chain) was sequenced within a study of control samples from healthy donors and cancer patients. TCRdb's table, derived via immunoSEQ multiplex PCR, lists solely in-frame clones and lacks some. The top ten hold 1.7% of the sample, which has 150,000 to 200,000 clones, approximately 86% seen once. Trimming removed 1 base at V and 5 bases at J, with 14 bases between. Germline CDR1 and CDR2: LNHDA and SQIVND (reference sequence). The CDR3 runs 16 residues. The sequencing sample was made of blood. This clonotype was obtained from a man between 18 and 29 years old in good health. V gene TRBV19 combines with J gene TRBJ2-2; no firm D call. The CDR3: CASSIALSLGTGELFF. Written as DNA, the CDR3 is TGTGCCAGTAGTATAGCCCTCTCTCTGGGTACCGGGGAGCTGTTTTTT.